This T cell receptor (beta chain) came from a study of cytomegalovirus exposure and HLA in healthy donors (dated by TCRdb to the late 2010s). With regard to the full study: In an earlier analysis of some 610 of the donors, under 300 Gb of sequence data and 90 million to 130 million unique TCR beta sequences from roughly 190 million T cells were reported. About 280 gigabases of sequencing data and around 80 million unique TCR sequences made up an early release that covered fewer than 650 HLA-typed donors. Of the 398 genotyped donors, about 84% fell in the genetic ancestry cluster associated with self-reported Caucasian donors. The aim of the study was to test whether cataloging public T cell receptors could identify signatures of past pathogen exposure. The study profiled the T cell repertoires of hundreds of subjects by immunosequencing and related them to cytomegalovirus serostatus. A separate validation cohort of roughly 130 different subjects was used in addition to the roughly 620-subject first cohort. High-throughput TCR immunosequencing, statistical association of individual TCRs with disease status, and machine learning were combined to predict cytomegalovirus infection status. In a later analysis, previously published TCR beta repertoires from about 640 donors were re-analyzed and high-resolution HLA genotyping was added so that TCR occurrence patterns could be studied. Rather than using new phenotypic data, the later analysis identified candidate immune exposures from TCR beta sequences and from how often those sequences occurred across donors. An earlier analysis of 450 to 750 of the donors used high-throughput TCR beta sequencing to judge whether each TCR beta V gene segment behaved as functional or pseudogenic. Donor age, sex, ethnicity and CMV serostatus were compiled together with the repertoire data. A later genetic analysis took genome-wide SNP genotypes for about three fifths of the roughly 670 donors and used that subset as a discovery cohort. All discovery cohort repertoires had been generated using a single sequencing platform. HLA typing included class I and class II loci at four-digit resolution. The number of donors typed differed by locus, with about 629-630 for A, B, C, DRB1 and DQB1, more than 500 for DQA1, approximately 580 for DPA1, and roughly 450 for DPB1. About five DR-DQ haplotypes were treated as single units for association and clustering because of strong linkage in the cohort. Across about 380 genotyped donors of the cohort, an average of about 240,000 unique TCR beta nucleotide sequences per donor were sequenced, and around 20% of those sequences were non-productive. Study-level results and caveats: A later genetic analysis reported fewer N-insertions in productive TCRs among donors in an Asian-associated ancestry cluster than the roughly 700-donor mean. Around 16 rarely observed V segments, including chromosome 9 orphons, were excluded from the earlier analysis of several hundred of the donors because counts were too low. A cluster of highly shared sequence variants was judged likely to represent a technical artifact of the sequencing pipeline. The authors suggested that the approach could potentially be extended to other disease states and immunological phenotypes. CMV serostatus was the only immune exposure information available for the cohort. Assigning TCR associations to individual alleles was difficult when HLA alleles, especially DR and DQ, strongly co-occurred. Cytomegalovirus status was reported to be diagnosed by the classifier with high specificity and sensitivity in both the original and validation cohorts. According to a later analysis, TCR association rates differed among HLA loci, with DRB1 alleles showing the most associated TCRs and HLA-C alleles showing the fewest. A further reported finding was that TCR beta sequences accurately predicted the HLA-A and HLA-B alleles for most subjects in the first cohort. Broadly in line with IMGT annotations, most TCR beta V segments showed up in productive rearrangements about 87% or about 30% of the time in an earlier analysis of several hundred of the donors. The study listed approximately 160 TCR beta chains as associated with cytomegalovirus. In a later analysis, HLA-associated TCR beta chains showed more clonal expansion and lower generation probabilities than non-associated chains that were equally common. An association between a missense DCLRE1C variant and V-gene and J-gene trimming of TCR beta chains was found in a later genetic analysis and replicated in an independent cohort. Roughly uniform sequencing depth across donors was assumed in presence/absence analyses, although this assumption may not hold. Because HLA typing was unavailable for some donors at each locus, only the typed subset was used in association tests. In vitro tests confirmed that a few of the cytomegalovirus-associated TCR beta chains recognize cytomegalovirus antigens. A later analysis reported that several top co-occurrence clusters appeared linked to parvovirus B19, influenza, CMV and Epstein-Barr virus. The cohort was sequenced for TCR beta chains only, and without alpha or paired-chain data the features that could be detected were limited. Across donors, most TCR sequences were observed very rarely, whereas some public TCRs were present in many individuals. In a later analysis, most CMV-associated TCR beta chains were found to appear HLA-restricted, with HLA associations seemingly driven largely by CMV exposure. Because the 87-base-pair reads could not distinguish some IMGT-functional V segments, including TRBV6-2 and TRBV6-3, those segments were excluded. Linkage disequilibrium might explain the correlated functional status among segregating V segments, but an unknown experimental factor could not be ruled out. In a later analysis, about 16,000 TCR beta sequences were associated with specific HLA alleles at a false discovery rate of 0.05.

The library came from the immunoSEQ multiplex PCR assay. For the multiplex PCR, a mixture combining 60 forward primers for TCR Vbeta segments and 13 reverse primers for TCR Jbeta segments was used. Amplification of the CDR3 region of rearranged TCR beta genes was performed with a multiplex PCR assay on genomic DNA. Amplified TCR beta libraries were sequenced as 87-base-pair reads on the Illumina HiSeq System. As for the authors' bioinformatics: A later analysis tallied around 80 million unique TCR beta chains across the 666 repertoires, and 10 million to 11 million of those chains were shared by two or more donors. Raw reads were error-corrected and collapsed into unique sequences with a nearest-neighbor algorithm that merged closely related sequences to remove PCR and sequencing errors. V, D and J gene segments were assigned by aligning CDR3 sequences to IMGT reference sequences. For a sequence to be retained, a match of at least six nucleotides was required to both a V gene segment and a J gene segment. Rearrangements were called productive when the CDR3 lacked stop codons and stayed in frame with V and J; all others were non-productive. CDR3 was defined by IMGT convention, running from the second conserved V-encoded cysteine to the conserved J-encoded phenylalanine. The earlier analysis of about 590 of the donors excluded sequences that lacked an unambiguous match to a single V gene segment. An earlier analysis of 450 to 650 of the donors called V segments functional above 56.7% productive rearrangements and segregating when the between-donor standard deviation exceeded 5%. To diagnose cytomegalovirus status from the catalog of TCR beta chain sequences, a statistical classification framework was built. A later analysis assigned V and J genes by comparing TCR nucleotide sequences with IMGT/GENE-DB human TR gene sequences. A later analysis assigned CDR3 sequences and most-parsimonious VDJ recombination scenarios with the TCRdist pipeline. In a later analysis, each TCR beta chain was defined by its CDR3 amino acid sequence together with its V-gene family, and reads lacking a unique V-gene family were excluded. As a way to deal with suspected cross-contamination and a sequencing artifact, a later analysis dropped 450 to 600 nucleotide sequences that were highly shared and had low generation probability. For each public chain, a later analysis derived a clonal expansion index from normalized ranks of inferred template counts within each repertoire. In a later analysis, generation probabilities were computed with a VDJ recombination model fitted to out-of-frame rearrangements, and the resulting probabilities were checked against IGoR. Hypergeometric tests were used in a later analysis to score TCR-TCR, TCR-HLA and TCR-CMV co-occurrence, with a repertoire-size bias correction applied to the TCR pairs. A later analysis estimated false discovery rates by permuting HLA or CMV assignments 20 times. In a later analysis, co-occurring TCRs were grouped using DBSCAN, with TCRdist sequence similarity added in when clustering inside HLA-allele-positive subsets. For co-occurrence clustering, repertoires with fewer than 30,000 or more than 120,000 public chains were excluded, along with roughly 5 repertoires with anomalous nucleotide sharing. Not all clones reach the TCRdb copy of this immuneACCESS table, which keeps in-frame sequences only. Checked studies attribute under half of the gap to unresolved V genes and leave the rest unexplained. The D gene and trimming were derived from the DNA, and the V and J assignments and clone size from that table. The sample table shows around 180,000 clones, and roughly 84% are seen once. The ten largest clonotypes hold less than 0.3% of the sample.

Turning to this clone: The target of this receptor is not known. No base quality values were provided; no much bigger clone lies one nucleotide off.

The cohort was made up of 650 to 700 healthy bone marrow donors. Cohort members were all nominally healthy when sampled, although unrecorded immune exposures were likely present. The donor was CMV seronegative and was included in the group of hundreds of seronegative cohort members. A peripheral blood sample was provided by each donor, and peripheral blood mononuclear cells were used for TCR beta sequencing. The Qiagen DNeasy Blood Extraction Kit was used to extract genomic DNA from the blood cell samples. From its cysteine to its phenylalanine, the CDR3 spans 17 amino acids. The DNA shown is the 51-base CDR3, in frame from base 1. V lost 0 bases and J lost 0 bases; the stretch between them is 14 bases long. CDR1 and CDR2, looked up from the germline V gene (reference sequence), are GTSNPN and SVGIG.

Sequences were obtained from PBMCs. This sequence uses TRBV30 and TRBJ1-4, with an unclear D gene assignment. The source is a girl under three years old in good health and CMV-seronegative. The CDR3: CAWSVLRVRPTNEKLFF. The nucleotide sequence reads as follows: TGTGCCTGGAGTGTCCTGCGGGTGCGCCCAACTAATGAAAAACTGTTTTTT.